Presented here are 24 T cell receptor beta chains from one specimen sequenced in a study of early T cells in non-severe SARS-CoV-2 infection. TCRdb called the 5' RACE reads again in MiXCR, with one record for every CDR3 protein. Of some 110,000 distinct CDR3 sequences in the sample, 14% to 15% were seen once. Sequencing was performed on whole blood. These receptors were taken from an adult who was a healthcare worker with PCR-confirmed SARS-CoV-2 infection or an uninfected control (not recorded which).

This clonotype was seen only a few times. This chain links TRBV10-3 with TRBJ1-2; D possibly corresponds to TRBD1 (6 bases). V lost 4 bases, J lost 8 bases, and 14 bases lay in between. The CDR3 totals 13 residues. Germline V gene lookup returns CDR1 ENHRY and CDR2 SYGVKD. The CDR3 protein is CAISGQGRGGYTF. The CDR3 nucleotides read TGTGCCATCAGTGGGCAGGGGCGCGGAGGCTACACCTTC.

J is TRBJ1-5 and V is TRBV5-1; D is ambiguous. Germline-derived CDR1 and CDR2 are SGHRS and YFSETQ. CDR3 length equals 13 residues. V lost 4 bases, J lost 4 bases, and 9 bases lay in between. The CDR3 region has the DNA TGCGCCAGCAGCCCGGACGGGAATCAGCCCCAGCATTTT. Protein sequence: CASSPDGNQPQHF.

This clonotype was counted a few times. The CDR3 is CASTRGNYGYTF. The CDR3, as DNA: TGTGCCAGCACGAGGGGCAACTATGGCTACACCTTC. This chain connects TRBV12-3 or TRBV12-4 to TRBJ1-2, with a tentative D call TRBD1 (5 bases). This CDR3 is 12 amino acids long. Trimming cost V 7 bases and J 2 bases, with 8 bases left between them.

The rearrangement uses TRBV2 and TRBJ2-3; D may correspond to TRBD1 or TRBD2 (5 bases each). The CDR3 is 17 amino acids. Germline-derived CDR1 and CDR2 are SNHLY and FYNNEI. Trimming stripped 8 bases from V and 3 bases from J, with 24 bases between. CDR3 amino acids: CASRAFPGPRGTDTQYF. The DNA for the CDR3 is TGTGCCAGCCGCGCCTTCCCGGGACCCCGAGGAACAGATACGCAGTATTTT.

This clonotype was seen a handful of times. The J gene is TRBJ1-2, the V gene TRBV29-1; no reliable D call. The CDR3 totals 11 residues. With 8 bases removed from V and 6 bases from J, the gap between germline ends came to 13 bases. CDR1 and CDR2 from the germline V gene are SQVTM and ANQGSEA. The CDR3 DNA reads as TGCAGCACTCGTGGGGAAGATGGCTACACCTTC. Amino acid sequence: CSTRGEDGYTF.

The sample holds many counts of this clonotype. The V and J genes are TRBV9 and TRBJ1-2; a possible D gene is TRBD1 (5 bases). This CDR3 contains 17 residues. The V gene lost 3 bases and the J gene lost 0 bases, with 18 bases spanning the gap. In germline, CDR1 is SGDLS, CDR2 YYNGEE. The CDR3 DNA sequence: TGTGCCAGCAGCGACGACCCAGGGAACAGAGCTAACTATGGCTACACCTTC. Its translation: CASSDDPGNRANYGYTF.

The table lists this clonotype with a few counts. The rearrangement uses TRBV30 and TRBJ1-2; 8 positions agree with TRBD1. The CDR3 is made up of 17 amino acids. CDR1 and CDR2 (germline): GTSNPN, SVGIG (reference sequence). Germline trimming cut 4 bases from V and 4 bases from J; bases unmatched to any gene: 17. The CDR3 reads CAWTRFPLQGGVYGYTF. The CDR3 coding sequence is TGTGCCTGGACCCGATTTCCCTTACAGGGGGGAGTCTATGGCTACACCTTC.

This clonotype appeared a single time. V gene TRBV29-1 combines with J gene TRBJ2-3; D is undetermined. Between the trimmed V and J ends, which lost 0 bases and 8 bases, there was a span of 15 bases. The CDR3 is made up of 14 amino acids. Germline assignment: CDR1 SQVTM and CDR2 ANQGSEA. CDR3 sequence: CSVEDLIPVVTQYF. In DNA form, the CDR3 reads TGCAGCGTTGAAGATCTTATTCCTGTGGTTACGCAGTATTTT.

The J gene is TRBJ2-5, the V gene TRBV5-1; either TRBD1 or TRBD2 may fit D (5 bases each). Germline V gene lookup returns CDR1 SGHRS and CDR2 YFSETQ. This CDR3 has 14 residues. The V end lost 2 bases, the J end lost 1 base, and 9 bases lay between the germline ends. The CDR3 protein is CASSLSGTQETQYF. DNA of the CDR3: TGCGCCAGCAGCTTATCCGGGACCCAAGAGACCCAGTACTTC.

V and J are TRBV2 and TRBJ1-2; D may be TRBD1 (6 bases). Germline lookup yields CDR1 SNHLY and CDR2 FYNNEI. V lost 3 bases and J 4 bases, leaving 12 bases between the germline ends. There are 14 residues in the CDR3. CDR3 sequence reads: CASSDRGASYGYTF. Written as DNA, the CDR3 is TGTGCCAGCAGTGATCGGGGGGCCTCCTATGGCTACACCTTC. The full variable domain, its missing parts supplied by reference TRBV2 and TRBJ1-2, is EPEVTQTPSHQVTQMGQEVILRCVPISNHLYFYWYRQILGQKVEFLVSFYNNEISEKSEIFDDQFSVERPDGSNFTLKIRSTKLEDSAMYFCASSDRGASYGYTFGSGTRLTVV.

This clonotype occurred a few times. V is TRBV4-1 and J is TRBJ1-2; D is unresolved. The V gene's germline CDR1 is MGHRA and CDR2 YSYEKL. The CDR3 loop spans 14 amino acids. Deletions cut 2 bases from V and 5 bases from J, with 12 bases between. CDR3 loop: CASSQSQEQYGYTF. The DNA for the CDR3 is TGCGCCAGCAGCCAATCGCAGGAGCAATATGGCTACACCTTC.

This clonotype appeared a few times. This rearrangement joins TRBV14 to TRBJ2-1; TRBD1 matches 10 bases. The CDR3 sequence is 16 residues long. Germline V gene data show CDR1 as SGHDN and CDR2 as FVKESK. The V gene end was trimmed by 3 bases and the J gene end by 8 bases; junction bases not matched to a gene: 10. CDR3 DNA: TGTGCCAGCAGCCACCTGGACAGGGGGATTGGTGATGAGCAGTTCTTC. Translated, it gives CASSHLDRGIGDEQFF.

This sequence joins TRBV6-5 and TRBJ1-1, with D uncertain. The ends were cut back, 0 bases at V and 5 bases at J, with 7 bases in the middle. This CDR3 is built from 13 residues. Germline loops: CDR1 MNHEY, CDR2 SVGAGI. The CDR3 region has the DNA TGTGCCAGCAGTTACTCGGGCGGGACTGAAGCTTTCTTT. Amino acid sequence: CASSYSGGTEAFF.

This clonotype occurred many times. The CDR3 region is CASSEGQYGYTF. The DNA of the CDR3 is TGTGCCAGCAGTGAAGGCCAGTATGGCTACACCTTC. The chain links TRBV25-1 to TRBJ1-2; D is undetermined. Trimming cost V 2 bases and J 5 bases, with 6 bases left between them. CDR1 is MGHDK, CDR2 SYGVNS, per germline. This CDR3 region has 12 residues.

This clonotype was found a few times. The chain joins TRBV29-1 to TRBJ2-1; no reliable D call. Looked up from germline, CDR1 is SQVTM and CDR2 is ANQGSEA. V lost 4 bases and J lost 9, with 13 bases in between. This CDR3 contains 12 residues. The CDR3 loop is CSVVLGIGEQFF. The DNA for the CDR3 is TGCAGCGTTGTCCTGGGGATAGGTGAGCAGTTCTTC.

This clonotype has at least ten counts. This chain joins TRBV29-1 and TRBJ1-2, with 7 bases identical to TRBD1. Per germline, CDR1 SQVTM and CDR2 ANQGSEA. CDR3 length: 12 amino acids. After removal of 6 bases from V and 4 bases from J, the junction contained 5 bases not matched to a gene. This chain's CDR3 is CSVVPGGYGYTF. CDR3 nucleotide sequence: TGCAGCGTCGTTCCAGGGGGCTATGGCTACACCTTC.

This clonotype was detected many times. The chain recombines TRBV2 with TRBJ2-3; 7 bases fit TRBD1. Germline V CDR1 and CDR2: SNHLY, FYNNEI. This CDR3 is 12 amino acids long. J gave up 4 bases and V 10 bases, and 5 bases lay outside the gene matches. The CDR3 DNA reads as TGTGCCACCAAGCAGGGGGCAGATACGCAGTATTTT. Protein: CATKQGADTQYF.

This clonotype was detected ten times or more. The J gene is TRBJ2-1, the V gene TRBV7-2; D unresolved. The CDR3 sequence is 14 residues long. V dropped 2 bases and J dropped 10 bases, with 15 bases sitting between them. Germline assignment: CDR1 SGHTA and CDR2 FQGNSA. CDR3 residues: CASSLTTGFREQFF. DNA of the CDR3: TGTGCCAGCAGCTTAACGACCGGTTTCCGGGAGCAGTTCTTC.

CDR3 DNA sequence: TGTGCCAGCAGCCCACGGGGACAGGGAGCCTATGGCTACACCTTC. It codes for CASSPRGQGAYGYTF. The rearrangement joins TRBV5-4 to TRBJ1-2, with 9 bases matching TRBD1. CDR1 SGHNT and CDR2 YYREEE come from the germline V gene (reference sequence). CDR3 length equals 15 residues. V lost 4 bases, J lost 4 bases, and 8 bases stayed unmatched.

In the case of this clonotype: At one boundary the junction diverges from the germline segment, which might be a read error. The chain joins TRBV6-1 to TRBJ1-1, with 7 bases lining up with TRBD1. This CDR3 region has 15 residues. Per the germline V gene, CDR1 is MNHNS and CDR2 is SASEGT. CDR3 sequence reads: CPSSVTTGVNTEAFF. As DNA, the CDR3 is TGTCCCAGCAGTGTAACCACAGGGGTGAACACTGAAGCTTTCTTT.

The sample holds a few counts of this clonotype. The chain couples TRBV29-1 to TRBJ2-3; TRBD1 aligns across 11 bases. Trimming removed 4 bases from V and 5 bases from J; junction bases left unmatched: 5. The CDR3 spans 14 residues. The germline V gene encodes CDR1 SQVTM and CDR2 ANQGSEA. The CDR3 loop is CSVAGTGGRDTQYF. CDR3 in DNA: TGCAGCGTTGCTGGGACAGGGGGGAGAGATACGCAGTATTTT.

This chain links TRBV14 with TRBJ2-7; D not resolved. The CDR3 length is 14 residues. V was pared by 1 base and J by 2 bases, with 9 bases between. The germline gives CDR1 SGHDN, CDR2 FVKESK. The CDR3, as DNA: TGTGCCAGCAGCCAAGGGGGTCCAACCTACGAGCAGTACTTC. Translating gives CASSQGGPTYEQYF.

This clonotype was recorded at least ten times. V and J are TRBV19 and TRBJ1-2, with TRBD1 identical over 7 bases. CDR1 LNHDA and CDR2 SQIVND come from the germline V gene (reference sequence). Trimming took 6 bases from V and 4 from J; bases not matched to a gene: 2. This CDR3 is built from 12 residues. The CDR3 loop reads CASRGDSYGYTF. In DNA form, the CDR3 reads TGTGCCAGTAGGGGGGACAGCTATGGCTACACCTTC.

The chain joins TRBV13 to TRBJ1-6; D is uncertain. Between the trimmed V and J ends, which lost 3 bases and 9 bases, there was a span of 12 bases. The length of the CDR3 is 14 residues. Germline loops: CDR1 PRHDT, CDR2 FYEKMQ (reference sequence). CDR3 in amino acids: CASSFRTIGSPLHF. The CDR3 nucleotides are TGTGCCAGCAGCTTCCGGACTATCGGTTCACCCCTCCACTTT.